The present entry profiles one TCR beta chain with its context. Its target is unknown. Once extracted for a subset, genomic DNA was divided evenly among several immunoSEQ plates. Measured with immunoSEQ multiplex PCR; TCRdb has only the in-frame clones, and not every one. The sample shows roughly 2.1 million clones, about 92% of them seen only once. The naive CD8 subset, CD45RO-negative cells positively selected for CCR7, excluded terminally differentiated effector memory CD45RA+ cells. The CDR3 runs to 12 residues. V was pared by 5 bases and J by 8 bases, with 12 bases between. In germline, CDR1 is SGHAT, CDR2 FQNNGV. The data are from a study of shared clonotypes between healthy human individuals. Findings of the study overall: Even with large depth, rarefaction showed that sorted-subset sequencing was incomplete.

J is TRBJ1-2 and V is TRBV11-2; TRBD1 is a possible D gene (6 bases). Sequences were obtained from naive CD8+ T cells from PBMCs. This receptor was taken from a man younger than 30 in good health. Some clones in this sample may be carry-over from other donors' samples. Here the CDR3 DNA reads TGTGCCAGCAGCCTGGGACATCTGGGCTACACCTTC. Translation: CASSLGHLGYTF.